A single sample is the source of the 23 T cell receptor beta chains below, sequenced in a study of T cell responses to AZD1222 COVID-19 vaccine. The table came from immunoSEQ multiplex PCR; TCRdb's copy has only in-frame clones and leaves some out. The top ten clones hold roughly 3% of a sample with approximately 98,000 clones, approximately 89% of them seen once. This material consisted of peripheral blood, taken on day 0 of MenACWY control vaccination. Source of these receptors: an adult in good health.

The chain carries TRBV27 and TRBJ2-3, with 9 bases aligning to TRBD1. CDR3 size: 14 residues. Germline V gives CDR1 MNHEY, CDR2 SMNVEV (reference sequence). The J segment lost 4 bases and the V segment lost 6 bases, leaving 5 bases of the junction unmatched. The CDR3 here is CASRQQGAADTQYF. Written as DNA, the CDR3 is TGTGCCAGCAGACAACAGGGGGCGGCAGATACGCAGTATTTT.

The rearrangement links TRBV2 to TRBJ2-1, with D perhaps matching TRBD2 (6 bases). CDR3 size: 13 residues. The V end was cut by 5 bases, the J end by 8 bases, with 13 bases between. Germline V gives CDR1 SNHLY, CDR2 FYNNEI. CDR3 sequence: CASSRDLGHEQFF. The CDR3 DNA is TGTGCCAGCAGTCGGGACTTGGGGCATGAGCAGTTCTTC.

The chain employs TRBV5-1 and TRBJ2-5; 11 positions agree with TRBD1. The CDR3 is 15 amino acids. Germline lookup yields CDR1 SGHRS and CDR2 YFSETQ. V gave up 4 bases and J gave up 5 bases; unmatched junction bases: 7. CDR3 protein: CASSPRTGGEETQYF. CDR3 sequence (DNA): TGCGCCAGCAGCCCACGGACAGGGGGCGAGGAGACCCAGTACTTC.

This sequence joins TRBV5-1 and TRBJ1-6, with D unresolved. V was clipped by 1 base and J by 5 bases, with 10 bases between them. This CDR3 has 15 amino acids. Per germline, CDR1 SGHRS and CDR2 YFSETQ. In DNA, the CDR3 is TGCGCCAGCAGCTTGTATACGGGAGATAATTCACCCCTCCACTTT. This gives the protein CASSLYTGDNSPLHF.

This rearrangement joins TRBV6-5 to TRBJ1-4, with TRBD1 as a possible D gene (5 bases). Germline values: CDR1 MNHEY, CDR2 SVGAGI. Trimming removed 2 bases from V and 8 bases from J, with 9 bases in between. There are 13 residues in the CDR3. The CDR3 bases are TGTGCCAGCAGTTACGGGACGGGCGAAAAACTGTTTTTT. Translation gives CASSYGTGEKLFF.

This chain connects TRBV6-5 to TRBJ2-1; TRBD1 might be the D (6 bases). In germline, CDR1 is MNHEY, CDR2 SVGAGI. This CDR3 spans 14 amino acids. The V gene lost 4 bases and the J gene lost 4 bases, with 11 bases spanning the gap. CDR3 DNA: TGTGCCAGCAGTTCGCCCCAGGGGTACAATGAGCAGTTCTTC. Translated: CASSSPQGYNEQFF.

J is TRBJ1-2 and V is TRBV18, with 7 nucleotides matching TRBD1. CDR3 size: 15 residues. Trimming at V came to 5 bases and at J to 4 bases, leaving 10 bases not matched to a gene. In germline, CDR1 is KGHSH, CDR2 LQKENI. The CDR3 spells CASSIAEGGGYGYTF. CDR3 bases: TGTGCCAGCTCAATCGCGGAAGGGGGCGGCTATGGCTACACCTTC.

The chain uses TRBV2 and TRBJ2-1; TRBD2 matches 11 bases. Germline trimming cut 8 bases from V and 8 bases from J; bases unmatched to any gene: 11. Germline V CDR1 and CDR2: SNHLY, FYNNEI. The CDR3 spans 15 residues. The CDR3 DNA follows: TGTGCCAGCCCGGAGGGTAGCGGGGGGGATGATGAGCAGTTCTTC. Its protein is CASPEGSGGDDEQFF.

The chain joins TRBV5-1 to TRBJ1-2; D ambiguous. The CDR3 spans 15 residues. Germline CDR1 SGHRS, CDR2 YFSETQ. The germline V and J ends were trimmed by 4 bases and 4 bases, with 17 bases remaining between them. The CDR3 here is CASSGDSFAGYGYTF. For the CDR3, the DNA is TGCGCCAGCAGCGGTGACTCCTTTGCTGGCTATGGCTACACCTTC.

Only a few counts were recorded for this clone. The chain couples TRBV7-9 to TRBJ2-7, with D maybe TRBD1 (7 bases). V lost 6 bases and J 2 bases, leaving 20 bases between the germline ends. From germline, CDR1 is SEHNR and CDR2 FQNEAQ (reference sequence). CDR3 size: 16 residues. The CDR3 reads CASRSSGRGATYEQYF. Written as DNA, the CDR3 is TGTGCCAGCAGATCAAGCGGCAGGGGGGCTACCTACGAGCAGTACTTC.

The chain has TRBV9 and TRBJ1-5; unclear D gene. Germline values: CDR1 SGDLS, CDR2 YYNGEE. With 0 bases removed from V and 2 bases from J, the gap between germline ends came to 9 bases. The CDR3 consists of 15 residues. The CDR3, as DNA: TGTGCCAGCAGCGTAGAAGGGCTAGGCAATCAGCCCCAGCATTTT. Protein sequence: CASSVEGLGNQPQHF.

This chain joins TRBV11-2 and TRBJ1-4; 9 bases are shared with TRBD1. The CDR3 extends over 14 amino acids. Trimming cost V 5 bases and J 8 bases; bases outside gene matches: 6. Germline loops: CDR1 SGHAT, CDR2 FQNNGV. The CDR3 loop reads CASSLQGAREKLFF. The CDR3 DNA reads TGTGCCAGCAGCCTACAGGGGGCGAGGGAAAAACTGTTTTTT.

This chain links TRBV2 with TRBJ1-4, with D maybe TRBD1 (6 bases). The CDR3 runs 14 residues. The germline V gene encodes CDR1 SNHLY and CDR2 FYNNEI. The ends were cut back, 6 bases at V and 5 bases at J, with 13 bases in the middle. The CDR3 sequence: CASSGPGANEKLFF. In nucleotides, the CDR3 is TGTGCCAGCAGCGGGCCGGGGGCGAATGAAAAACTGTTTTTT.

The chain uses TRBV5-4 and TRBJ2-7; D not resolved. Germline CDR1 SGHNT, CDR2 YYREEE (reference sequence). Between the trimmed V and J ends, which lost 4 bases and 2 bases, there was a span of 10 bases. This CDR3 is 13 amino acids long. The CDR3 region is CASSLSATYEQYF. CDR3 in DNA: TGTGCCAGCAGCCTATCAGCGACCTACGAGCAGTACTTC.

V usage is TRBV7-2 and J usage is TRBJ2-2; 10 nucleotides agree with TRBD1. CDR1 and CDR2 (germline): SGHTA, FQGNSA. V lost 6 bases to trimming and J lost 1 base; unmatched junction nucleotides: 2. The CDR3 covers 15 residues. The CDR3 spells CASRRDRGNTGELFF. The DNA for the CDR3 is TGTGCCAGCAGAAGGGACAGGGGGAACACCGGGGAGCTGTTTTTT.

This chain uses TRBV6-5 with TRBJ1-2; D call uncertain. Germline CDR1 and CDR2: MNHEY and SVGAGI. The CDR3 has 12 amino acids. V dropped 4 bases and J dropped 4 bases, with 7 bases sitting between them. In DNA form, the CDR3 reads TGTGCCAGCAGTTCCCGAAGCTATGGCTACACCTTC. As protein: CASSSRSYGYTF.

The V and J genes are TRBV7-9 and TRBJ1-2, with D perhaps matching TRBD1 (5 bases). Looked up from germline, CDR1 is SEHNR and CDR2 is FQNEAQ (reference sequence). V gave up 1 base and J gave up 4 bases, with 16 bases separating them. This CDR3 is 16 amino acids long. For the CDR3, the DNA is TGTGCCAGCAGCTTAGGGCGGGACCTAACTCCCTATGGCTACACCTTC. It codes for CASSLGRDLTPYGYTF. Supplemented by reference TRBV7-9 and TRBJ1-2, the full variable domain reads DTGVSQNPRHKITKRGQNVTFRCDPISEHNRLYWYRQTLGQGPEFLTYFQNEAQLEKSRLLSDRFSAERPKGSFSTLEIQRTEQGDSAMYLCASSLGRDLTPYGYTFGSGTRLTVV.

The CDR3 sequence is CASSPTGGSSYEQYF. CDR3 coding DNA: TGTGCCAGCAGTCCCACAGGGGGAAGCTCCTACGAGCAGTACTTC. This chain uses TRBV14 with TRBJ2-7; 8 nucleotides line up with TRBD1. The CDR3 is 15 amino acids. In germline, CDR1 is SGHDN, CDR2 FVKESK. Germline trimming cut 6 bases from V and 0 bases from J; bases unmatched to any gene: 7.

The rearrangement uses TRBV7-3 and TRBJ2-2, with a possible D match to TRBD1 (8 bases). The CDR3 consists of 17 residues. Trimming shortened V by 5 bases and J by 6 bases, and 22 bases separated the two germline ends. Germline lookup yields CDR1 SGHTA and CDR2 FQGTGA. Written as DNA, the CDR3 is TGTGCCAGCAGCCCTAACGGGGGGCAGGGGGCAGCCGGGGAGCTGTTTTTT. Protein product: CASSPNGGQGAAGELFF.

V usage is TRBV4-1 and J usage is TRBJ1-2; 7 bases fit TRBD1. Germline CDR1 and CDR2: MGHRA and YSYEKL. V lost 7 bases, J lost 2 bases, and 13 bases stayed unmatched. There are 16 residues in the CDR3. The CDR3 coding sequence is TGCGCCAGCACAGTCGGGACAGATATAACCAACTATGGCTACACCTTC. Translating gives CASTVGTDITNYGYTF.

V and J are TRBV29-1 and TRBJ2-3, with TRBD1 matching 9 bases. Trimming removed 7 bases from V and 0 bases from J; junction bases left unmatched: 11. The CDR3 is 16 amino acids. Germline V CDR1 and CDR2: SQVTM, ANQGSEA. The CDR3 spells CSAVAQGAMSTDTQYF. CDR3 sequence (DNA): TGCAGCGCTGTGGCACAGGGGGCGATGAGCACAGATACGCAGTATTTT.

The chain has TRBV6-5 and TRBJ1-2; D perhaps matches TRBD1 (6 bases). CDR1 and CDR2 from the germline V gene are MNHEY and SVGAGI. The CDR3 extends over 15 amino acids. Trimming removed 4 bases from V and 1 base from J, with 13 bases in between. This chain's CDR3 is CASSSDRLINYGYTF. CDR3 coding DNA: TGTGCCAGCAGTTCCGACAGGCTTATTAACTATGGCTACACCTTC.

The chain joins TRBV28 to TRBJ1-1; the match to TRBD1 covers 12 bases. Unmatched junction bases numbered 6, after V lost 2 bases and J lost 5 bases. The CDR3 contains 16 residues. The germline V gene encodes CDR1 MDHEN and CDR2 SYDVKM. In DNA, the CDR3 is TGTGCCAGCAGTTTAATGGGACAGGGGGCATGGACTGAAGCTTTCTTT. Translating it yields CASSLMGQGAWTEAFF.